Below, one T cell receptor beta chain is given with its context. Its antigen is not yet known. One base away there is no much larger clone; base qualities are not given. V is clipped by 4 bases and J by 7 bases, and the sequence between their germline boundaries is 15 bases long. The CDR3 runs 13 residues from the cysteine to the valine. The read is trimmed to its CDR3 DNA, 39 bases read in frame from base 1. Looking up the germline V gene (reference sequence) yields CDR1 SGHNT and CDR2 YYREEE. RNA was extracted using the RNeasy kit, and roughly 0.5 to 1 microgram was reverse transcribed with random hexamers. The immunoSEQ multiplex PCR assay, covering 54 Vbeta and 13 Jbeta segments, was used to amplify TCR beta CDR3 regions. PCR amplification bias was corrected by using a synthetic template baseline for primer optimization and computational correction. From the authors' description of their analysis: Reads were annotated to V, D and J genes per IMGT and analyzed with immunoSEQ Analyzer, keeping only productive sequences. Clonality was calculated as one minus the Shannon entropy normalized by log2 of the number of productive unique sequences. For each patient and control, public and private clones were evaluated among the 100 most prevalent clones. A clone was defined as Susac-specific if it was absent from the healthy and MS cohorts, from about 1,100 published viral clones and from other ImmuneACCESS disease sequences. TCRdb ran its own pipeline on the public reads, namely fastp trimming at Q25 and MiXCR clone calling, and kept in-frame beta chains. Entries are consolidated by CDR3 protein sequence, retaining the most common genes and DNA. These V and J calls originate from TCRdb's pipeline instead of the authors' own analysis. Within this sample are under 200,000 distinct CDR3 sequences, with approximately 94% of them counted one time only. The ten largest clones add up to 0.1% of the sample.

This sample was taken from a study of CD8 T cells in Susac syndrome (dated by TCRdb to between 2019 and 2020). For the wider study: The study used repertoire sequencing to test whether antigen drove CD8+ T cell activation and differentiation in Susac syndrome. The paper as a whole reports these results and caveats: The study acknowledged that relatively few individuals were included in the TCR sequencing and HLA analysis.

Peripheral blood CD8+ and CD4+ T cells from healthy donors, Susac syndrome patients and multiple sclerosis patients were profiled using high-throughput TCR beta sequencing. Healthy donors were age- and sex-matched controls. Bulk CD8+ and CD4+ T cells were purified magnetically by negative isolation, whereas CD8+ TEMRA cells were enriched by FACS. Blood was drawn into EDTA tubes, processed within 24 hours, and PBMCs were isolated by density gradient centrifugation. PBMCs intended for TCR sequencing were cryopreserved in liquid nitrogen and thawed later in a water bath at 37 degrees C. The sorted or isolated CD4+, CD8+ and CD8+ TEMRA cells reached a purity of at least 90%.

The rearrangement joined TRBV5-4 to TRBJ2-7; the D gene is possibly TRBD2, with 5 bases matching. The source of this sequence is a human donor in good health. Sequenced input: CD4+ T cells from PBMCs. Here is the DNA: TGTGCCAGCAGCCGATCGGGGAGCGGAGAGCAGTACGTC. Protein translation: CASSRSGSGEQYV.